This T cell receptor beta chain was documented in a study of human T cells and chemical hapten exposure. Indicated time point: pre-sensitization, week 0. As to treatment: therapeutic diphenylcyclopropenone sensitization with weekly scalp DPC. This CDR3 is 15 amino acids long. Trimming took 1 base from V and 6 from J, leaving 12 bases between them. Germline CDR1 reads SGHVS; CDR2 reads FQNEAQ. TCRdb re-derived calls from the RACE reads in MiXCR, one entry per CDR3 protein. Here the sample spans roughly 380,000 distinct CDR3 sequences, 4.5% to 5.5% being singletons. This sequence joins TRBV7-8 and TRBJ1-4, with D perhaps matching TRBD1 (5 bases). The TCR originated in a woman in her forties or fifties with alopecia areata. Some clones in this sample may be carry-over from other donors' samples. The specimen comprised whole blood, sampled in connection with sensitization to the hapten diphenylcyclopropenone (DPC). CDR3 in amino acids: CASSLVGGVDEKLFF. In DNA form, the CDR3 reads TGTGCCAGCAGCTTAGTAGGAGGGGTGGATGAAAAACTGTTTTTT.